A single sample is the source of the 6 T cell receptor beta chains below, sequenced in a study of T-cell reconstitution after alpha-beta-depleted transplantation in children. Unique molecular identifiers were used to barcode this TCRbeta library. TCRdb reanalysed the PCR reads using MiXCR and keeps one entry per CDR3 protein. The repertoire holds 500,000 to 600,000 distinct CDR3 sequences, with around 20% as singletons. Source: PBMCs from the stem cell graft donor, taken from the stem cell graft. Every receptor here comes from a human donor who donated a stem cell graft to a child with acute lymphoblastic leukemia.

The chain carries TRBV20-1 and TRBJ2-7; D might be TRBD1 or TRBD2, each matching 5 bases. Germline V gene sequence: CDR1 DFQATT, CDR2 SNEGSKA (reference sequence). Trimming shortened V by 0 bases and J by 3 bases, and 15 bases separated the two germline ends. The CDR3 is 15 amino acids. The CDR3 loop is CSARDPGGRSYEQYF. The CDR3 region has the DNA TGCAGTGCTAGAGATCCTGGGGGAAGAAGCTACGAGCAGTACTTC.

This clonotype was seen only once. The rearrangement links TRBV20-1 to TRBJ2-7; no definite D call. Deletions cut 0 bases from V and 4 bases from J, with 10 bases between. Germline assignment: CDR1 DFQATT and CDR2 SNEGSKA (reference sequence). The CDR3 extends over 13 amino acids. The CDR3 region is CSARDGLLYEQYF. In DNA, the CDR3 is TGCAGTGCTAGAGATGGTCTCCTTTACGAGCAGTACTTC.

This rearrangement joins TRBV24-1 to TRBJ2-3; D may be TRBD1 or TRBD2 (5 bases each). The CDR3 consists of 15 residues. Trimming cost V 3 bases and J 6 bases, with 15 bases left between them. Germline CDR1 and CDR2: KGHDR and SFDVKD. The CDR3 protein is CATSDTGTGGDTQYF. As DNA, the CDR3 is TGTGCCACCAGTGATACCGGGACCGGCGGTGATACGCAGTATTTT.

This clonotype has a handful of counts. At one end, the junction sequence differs from germline, possibly due to a read error. This sequence joins TRBV3-1 and TRBJ1-6; TRBD1 is a possible D gene (6 bases). The CDR3 has 11 amino acids. CDR1 and CDR2 (germline): LGHDT, YNNKEL (reference sequence). The CDR3 loop reads CASSQEGQRLF. CDR3 nucleotides: TGTGCCAGCAGCCAAGAGGGACAACGTCTATTT.

The chain recombines TRBV12-3 or TRBV12-4 with TRBJ1-2, with 12 bases that match TRBD1. The CDR3 runs 16 residues. Trimming at V came to 8 bases and at J to 4 bases, leaving 11 bases not matched to a gene. The CDR3 protein is CASVKGQGALPYGYTF. CDR3 bases: TGTGCCAGCGTGAAGGGACAGGGGGCGCTTCCCTATGGCTACACCTTC.

A few counts support this clonotype. The CDR3 spells CATSRGAGDSTDTQYF. Written as DNA, the CDR3 is TGTGCCACCAGCAGGGGGGCAGGGGATAGCACAGATACGCAGTATTTT. The chain joins TRBV15 to TRBJ2-3; D perhaps matches TRBD1 (6 bases). The CDR3 sequence is 16 residues long. Germline CDR1 reads LNHNV; CDR2 reads YYDKDF (reference sequence). V dropped 3 bases and J dropped 0 bases, with 13 bases sitting between them.